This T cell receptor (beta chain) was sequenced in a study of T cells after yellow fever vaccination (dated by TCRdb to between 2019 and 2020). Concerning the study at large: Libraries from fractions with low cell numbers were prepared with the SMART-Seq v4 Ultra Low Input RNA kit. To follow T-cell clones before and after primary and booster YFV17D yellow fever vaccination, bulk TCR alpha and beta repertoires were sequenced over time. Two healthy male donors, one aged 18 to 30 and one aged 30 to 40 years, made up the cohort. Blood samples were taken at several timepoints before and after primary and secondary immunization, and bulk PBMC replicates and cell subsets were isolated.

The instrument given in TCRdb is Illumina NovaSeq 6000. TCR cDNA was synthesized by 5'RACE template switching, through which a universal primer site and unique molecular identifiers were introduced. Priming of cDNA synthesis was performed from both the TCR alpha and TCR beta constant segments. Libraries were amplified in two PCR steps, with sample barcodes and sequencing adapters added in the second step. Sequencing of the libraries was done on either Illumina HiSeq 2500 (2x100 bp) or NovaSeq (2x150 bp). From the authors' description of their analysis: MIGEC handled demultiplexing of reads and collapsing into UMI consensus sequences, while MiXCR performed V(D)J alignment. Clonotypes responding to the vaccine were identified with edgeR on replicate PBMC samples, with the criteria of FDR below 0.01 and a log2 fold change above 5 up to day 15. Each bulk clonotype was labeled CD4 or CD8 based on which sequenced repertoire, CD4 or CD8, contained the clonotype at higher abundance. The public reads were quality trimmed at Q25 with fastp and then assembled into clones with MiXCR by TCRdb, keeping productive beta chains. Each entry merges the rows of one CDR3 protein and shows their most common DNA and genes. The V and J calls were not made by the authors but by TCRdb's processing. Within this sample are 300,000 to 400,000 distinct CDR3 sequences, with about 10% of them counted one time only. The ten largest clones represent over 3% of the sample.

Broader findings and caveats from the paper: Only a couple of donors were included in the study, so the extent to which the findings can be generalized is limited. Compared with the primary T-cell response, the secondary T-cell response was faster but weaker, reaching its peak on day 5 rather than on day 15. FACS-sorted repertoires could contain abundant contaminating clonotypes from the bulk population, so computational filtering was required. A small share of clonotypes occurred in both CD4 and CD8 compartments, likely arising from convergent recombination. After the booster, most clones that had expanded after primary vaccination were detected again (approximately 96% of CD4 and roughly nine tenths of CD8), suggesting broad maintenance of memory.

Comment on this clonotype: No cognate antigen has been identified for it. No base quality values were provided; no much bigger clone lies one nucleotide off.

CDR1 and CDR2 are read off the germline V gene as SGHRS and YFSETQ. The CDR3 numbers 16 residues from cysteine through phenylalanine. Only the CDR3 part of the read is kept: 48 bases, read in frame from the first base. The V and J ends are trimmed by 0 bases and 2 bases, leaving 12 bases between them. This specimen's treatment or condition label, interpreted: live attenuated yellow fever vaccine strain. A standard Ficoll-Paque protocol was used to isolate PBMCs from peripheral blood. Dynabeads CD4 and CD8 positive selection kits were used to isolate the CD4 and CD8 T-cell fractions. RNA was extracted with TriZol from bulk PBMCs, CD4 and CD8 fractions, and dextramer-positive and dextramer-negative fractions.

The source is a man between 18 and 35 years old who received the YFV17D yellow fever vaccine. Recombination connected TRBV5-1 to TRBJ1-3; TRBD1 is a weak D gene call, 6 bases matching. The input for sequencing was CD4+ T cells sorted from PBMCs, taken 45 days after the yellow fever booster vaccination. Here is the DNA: TGCGCCAGCAGCTTGGCAGGGGCAGAGGCTGGAAACACCATATATTTT. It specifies CASSLAGAEAGNTIYF.